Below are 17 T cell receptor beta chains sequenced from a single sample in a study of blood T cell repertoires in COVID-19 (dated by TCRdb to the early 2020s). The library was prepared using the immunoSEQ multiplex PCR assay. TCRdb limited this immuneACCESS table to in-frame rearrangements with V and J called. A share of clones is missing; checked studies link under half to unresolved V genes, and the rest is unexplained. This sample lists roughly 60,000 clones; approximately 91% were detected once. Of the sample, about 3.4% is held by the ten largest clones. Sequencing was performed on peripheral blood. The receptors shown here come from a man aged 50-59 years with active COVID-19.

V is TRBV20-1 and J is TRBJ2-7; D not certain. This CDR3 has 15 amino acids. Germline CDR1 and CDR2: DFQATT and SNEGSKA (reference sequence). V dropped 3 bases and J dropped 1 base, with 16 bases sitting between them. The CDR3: CSASDPVTPSYEQYF. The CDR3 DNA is TGCAGTGCTAGTGACCCCGTGACTCCATCCTACGAGCAGTACTTC.

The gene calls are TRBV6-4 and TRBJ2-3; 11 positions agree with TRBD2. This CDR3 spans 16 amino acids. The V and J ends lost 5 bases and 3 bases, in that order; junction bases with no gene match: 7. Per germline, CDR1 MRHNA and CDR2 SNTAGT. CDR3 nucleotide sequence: TGTGCCAGCAGTCACCTAGCGGGGGGCCCGACAGATACGCAGTATTTT. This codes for CASSHLAGGPTDTQYF.

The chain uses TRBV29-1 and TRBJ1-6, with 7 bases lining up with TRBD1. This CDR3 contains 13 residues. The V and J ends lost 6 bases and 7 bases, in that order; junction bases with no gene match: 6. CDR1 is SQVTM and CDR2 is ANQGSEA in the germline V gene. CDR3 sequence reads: CSVRGTVNSPLHF. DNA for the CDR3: TGCAGCGTCCGGGGGACAGTGAATTCACCCCTCCACTTT.

The DNA of the CDR3 is TGTGCCAGCAGTTACCCGGCCGTAGGGGCGGGGAACTATGGCTACACCTTC. The encoded protein is CASSYPAVGAGNYGYTF. The chain employs TRBV6-2 or TRBV6-3 and TRBJ1-2; possible D gene TRBD1, 5 bases. V lost 2 bases to trimming and J lost 2 bases, with 18 bases between them. The CDR3 extends over 17 amino acids. Germline-derived CDR1 and CDR2 are MNHEY and SVGEGT.

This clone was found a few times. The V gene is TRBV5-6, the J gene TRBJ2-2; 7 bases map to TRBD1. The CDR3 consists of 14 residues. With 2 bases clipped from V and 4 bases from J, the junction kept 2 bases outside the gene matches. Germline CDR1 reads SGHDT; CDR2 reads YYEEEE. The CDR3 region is CASSFDRATGELFF. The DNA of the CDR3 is TGTGCCAGCAGCTTCGACAGGGCCACCGGGGAGCTGTTTTTT.

In nucleotides, the CDR3 is TGTGCCAGCAGTGTTCGTTCGGGACTCAACCCCACAGATACGCAGTATTTT. It specifies CASSVRSGLNPTDTQYF. The chain couples TRBV2 to TRBJ2-3, with D perhaps TRBD2 (6 bases). The germline V gene encodes CDR1 SNHLY and CDR2 FYNNEI. Trimming removed 4 bases from V and 2 bases from J, with 19 bases in between. The CDR3 is 17 amino acids.

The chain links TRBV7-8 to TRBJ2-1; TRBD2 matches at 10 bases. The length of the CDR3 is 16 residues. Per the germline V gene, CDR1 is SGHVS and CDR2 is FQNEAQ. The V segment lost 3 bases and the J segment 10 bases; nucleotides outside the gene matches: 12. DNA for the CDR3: TGTGCCAGCAGCTTGAACCCCGGGACTAGCGCGGAAGAGCAGTTCTTC. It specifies CASSLNPGTSAEEQFF.

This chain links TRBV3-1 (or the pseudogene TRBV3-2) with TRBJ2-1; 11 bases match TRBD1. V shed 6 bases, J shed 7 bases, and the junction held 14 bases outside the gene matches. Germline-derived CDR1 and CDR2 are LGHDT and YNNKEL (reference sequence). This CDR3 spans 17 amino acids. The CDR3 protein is CASSFSAGTGGVNEQFF. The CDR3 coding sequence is TGTGCCAGCAGTTTTTCGGCCGGGACAGGGGGGGTAAATGAGCAGTTCTTC.

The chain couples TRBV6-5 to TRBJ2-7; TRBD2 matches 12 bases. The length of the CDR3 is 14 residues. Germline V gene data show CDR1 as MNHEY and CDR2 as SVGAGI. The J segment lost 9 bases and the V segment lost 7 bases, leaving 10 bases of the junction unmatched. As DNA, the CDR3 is TGTGCCAGCACCCGACTAGCGGGGGATGCTTCGCAGTACTTC. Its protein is CASTRLAGDASQYF.

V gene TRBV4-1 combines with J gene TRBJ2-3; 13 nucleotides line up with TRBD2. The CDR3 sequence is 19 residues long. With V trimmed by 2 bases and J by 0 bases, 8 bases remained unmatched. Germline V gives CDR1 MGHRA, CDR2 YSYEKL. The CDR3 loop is CASSQQILAGGASTDTQYF. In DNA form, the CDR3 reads TGCGCCAGCAGCCAACAAATACTAGCGGGGGGGGCCAGCACAGATACGCAGTATTTT.

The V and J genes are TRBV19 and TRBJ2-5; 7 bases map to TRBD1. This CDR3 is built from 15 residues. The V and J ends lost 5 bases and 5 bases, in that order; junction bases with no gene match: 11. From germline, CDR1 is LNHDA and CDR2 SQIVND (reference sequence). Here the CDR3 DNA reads TGTGCCAGTAGTGCAAGAAAAACAGGGGTGGAGACCCAGTACTTC. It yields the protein CASSARKTGVETQYF.

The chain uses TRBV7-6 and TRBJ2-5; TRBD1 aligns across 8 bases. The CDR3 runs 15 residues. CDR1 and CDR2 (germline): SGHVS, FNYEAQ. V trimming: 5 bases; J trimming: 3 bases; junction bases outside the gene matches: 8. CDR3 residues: CASSTQYRGEETQYF. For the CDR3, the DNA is TGTGCCAGCAGCACACAATACAGGGGGGAAGAGACCCAGTACTTC.

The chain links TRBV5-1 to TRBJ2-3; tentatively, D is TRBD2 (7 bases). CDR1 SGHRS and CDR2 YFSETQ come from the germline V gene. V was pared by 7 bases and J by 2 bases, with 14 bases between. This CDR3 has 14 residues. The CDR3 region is CASGAGANTDTQYF. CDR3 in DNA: TGCGCCAGCGGGGCGGGGGCAAACACAGATACGCAGTATTTT.

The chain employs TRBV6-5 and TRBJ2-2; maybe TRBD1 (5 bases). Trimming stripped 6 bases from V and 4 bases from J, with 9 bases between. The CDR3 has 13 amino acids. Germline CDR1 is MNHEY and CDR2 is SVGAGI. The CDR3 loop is CASRIGVTGELFF. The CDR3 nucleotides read TGTGCCAGCAGGATAGGGGTCACCGGGGAGCTGTTTTTT.

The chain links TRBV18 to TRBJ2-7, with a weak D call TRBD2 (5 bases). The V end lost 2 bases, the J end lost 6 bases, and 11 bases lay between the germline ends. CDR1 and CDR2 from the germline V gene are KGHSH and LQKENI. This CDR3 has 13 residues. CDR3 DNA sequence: TGTGCCAGCTCACCAACGGACGGGATCGAGCAGTACTTC. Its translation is CASSPTDGIEQYF. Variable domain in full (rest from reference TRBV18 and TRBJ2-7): NAGVMQNPRHLVRRRGQEARLRCSPMKGHSHVYWYRQLPEEGLKFMVYLQKENIIDESGMPKERFSAEFPKEGPSILRIQQVVRGDSAAYFCASSPTDGIEQYFGPGTRLTVT.

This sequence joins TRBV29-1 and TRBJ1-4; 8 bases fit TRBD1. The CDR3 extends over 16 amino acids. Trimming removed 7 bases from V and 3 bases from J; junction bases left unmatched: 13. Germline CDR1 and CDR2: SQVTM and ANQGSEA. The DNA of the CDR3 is TGCAGCGCAGCATCCAGGGGGCAGGGGGCTAATGAAAAACTGTTTTTT. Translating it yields CSAASRGQGANEKLFF.

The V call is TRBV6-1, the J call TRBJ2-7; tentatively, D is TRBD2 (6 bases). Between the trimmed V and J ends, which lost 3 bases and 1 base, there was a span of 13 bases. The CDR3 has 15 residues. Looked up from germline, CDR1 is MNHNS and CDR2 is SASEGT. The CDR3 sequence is CASSEPRGGSYEQYF. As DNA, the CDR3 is TGTGCCAGCAGTGAGCCCCGTGGGGGGTCCTACGAGCAGTACTTC.